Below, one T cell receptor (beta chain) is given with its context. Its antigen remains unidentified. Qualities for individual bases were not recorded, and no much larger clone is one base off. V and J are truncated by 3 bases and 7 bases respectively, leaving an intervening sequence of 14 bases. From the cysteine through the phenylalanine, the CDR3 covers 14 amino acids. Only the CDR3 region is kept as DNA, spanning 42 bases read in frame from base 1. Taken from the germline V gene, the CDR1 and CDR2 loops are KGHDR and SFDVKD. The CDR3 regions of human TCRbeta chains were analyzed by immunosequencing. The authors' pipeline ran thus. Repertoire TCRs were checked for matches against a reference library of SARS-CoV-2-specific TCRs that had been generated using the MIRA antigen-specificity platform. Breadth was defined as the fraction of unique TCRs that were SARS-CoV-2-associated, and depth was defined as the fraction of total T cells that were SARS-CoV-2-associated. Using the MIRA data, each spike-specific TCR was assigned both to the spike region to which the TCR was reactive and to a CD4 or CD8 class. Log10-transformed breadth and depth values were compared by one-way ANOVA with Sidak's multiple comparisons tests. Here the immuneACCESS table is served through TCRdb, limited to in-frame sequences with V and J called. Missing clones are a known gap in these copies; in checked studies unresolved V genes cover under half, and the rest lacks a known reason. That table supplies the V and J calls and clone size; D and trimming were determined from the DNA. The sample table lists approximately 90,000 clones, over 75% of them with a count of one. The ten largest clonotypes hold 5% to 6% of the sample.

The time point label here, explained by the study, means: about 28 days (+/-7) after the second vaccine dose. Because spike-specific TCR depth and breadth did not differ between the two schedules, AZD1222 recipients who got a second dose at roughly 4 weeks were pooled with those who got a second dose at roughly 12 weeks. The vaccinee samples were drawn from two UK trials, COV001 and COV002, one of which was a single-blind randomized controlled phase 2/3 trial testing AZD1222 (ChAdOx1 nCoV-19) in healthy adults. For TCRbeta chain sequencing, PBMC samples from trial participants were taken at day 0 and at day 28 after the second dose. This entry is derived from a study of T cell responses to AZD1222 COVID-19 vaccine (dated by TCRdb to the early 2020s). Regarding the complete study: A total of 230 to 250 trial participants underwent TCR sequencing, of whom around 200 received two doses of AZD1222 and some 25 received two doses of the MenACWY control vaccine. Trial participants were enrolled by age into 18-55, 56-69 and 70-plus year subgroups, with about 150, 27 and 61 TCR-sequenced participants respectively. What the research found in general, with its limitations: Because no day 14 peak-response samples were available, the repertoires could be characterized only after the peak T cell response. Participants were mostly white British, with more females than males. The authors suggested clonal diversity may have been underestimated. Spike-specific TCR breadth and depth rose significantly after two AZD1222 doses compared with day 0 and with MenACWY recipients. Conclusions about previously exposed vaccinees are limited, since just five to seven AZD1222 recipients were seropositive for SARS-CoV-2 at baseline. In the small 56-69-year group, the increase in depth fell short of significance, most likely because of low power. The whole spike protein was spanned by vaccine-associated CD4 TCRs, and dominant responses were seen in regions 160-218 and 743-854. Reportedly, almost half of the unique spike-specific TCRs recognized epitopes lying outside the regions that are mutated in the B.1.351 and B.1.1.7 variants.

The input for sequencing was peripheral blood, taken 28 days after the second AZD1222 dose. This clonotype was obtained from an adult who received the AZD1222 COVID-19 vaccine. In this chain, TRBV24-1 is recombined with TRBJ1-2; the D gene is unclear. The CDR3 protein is CATSDPPREAGYTF. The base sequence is TGTGCCACCAGTGATCCCCCGAGGGAAGCTGGCTACACCTTC.